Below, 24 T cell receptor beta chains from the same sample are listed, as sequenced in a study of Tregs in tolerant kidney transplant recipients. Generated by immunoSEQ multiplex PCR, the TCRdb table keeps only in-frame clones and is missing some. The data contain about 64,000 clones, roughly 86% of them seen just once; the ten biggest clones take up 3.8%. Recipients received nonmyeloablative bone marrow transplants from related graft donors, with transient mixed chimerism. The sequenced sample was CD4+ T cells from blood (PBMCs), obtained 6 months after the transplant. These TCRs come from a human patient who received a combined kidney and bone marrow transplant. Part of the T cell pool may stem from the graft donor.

The CDR3 nucleotides read TGTGCCAGCACTACAACCCCAGCGGGTTACAATGAGCAGTTCTTC. Its protein product is CASTTTPAGYNEQFF. The chain employs TRBV5-8 and TRBJ2-1; tentative D call: TRBD2 (6 bases). Germline V CDR1 and CDR2: SGHTS, YDEGEE. The length of the CDR3 is 15 residues. V was clipped by 6 bases and J by 4 bases, with 17 bases between them. The whole variable domain, remainder taken from reference TRBV5-8 and TRBJ2-1, is EAGVTQSPTHLIKTRGQQATLRCSPISGHTSVYWYQQALGLGLQFLLWYDEGEERNRGNFPPRFSGRQFPNYSSELNVNALELEDSALYLCASTTTPAGYNEQFFGPGTRLTVL.

This CDR3 is CASSEAGNTIYF. CDR3 DNA sequence: TGTGCCAGCAGTGAGGCGGGAAACACCATATATTTT. J is TRBJ1-3 and V is TRBV28, with D unresolved. In germline, CDR1 is MDHEN, CDR2 SYDVKM. This CDR3 spans 12 amino acids. The ends were cut back, 5 bases at V and 4 bases at J, with 6 bases in the middle.

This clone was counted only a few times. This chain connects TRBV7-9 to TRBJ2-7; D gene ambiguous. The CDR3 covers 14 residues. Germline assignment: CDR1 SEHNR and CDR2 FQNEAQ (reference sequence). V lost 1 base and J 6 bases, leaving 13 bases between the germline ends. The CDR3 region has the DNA TGTGCCAGCAGCTTAGGAGCCGGAGATCGCGAGCAGTACTTC. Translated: CASSLGAGDREQYF.

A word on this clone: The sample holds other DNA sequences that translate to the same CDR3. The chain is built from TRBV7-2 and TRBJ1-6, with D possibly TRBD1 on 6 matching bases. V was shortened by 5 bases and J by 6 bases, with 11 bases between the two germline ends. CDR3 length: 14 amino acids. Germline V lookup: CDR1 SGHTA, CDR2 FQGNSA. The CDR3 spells CASSPRGGNSPLHF. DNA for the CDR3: TGTGCCAGCAGCCCCAGGGGTGGTAATTCACCCCTCCACTTT.

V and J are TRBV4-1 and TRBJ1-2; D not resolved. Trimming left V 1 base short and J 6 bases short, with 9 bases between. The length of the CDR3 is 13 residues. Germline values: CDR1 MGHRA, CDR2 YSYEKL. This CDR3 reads CASSQGRLDGYTF. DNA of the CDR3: TGCGCCAGCAGCCAAGGGAGATTAGATGGCTACACCTTC.

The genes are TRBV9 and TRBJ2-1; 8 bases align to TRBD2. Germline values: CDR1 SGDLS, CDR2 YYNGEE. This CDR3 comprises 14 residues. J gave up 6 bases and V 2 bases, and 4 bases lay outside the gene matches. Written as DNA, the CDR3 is TGTGCCAGCAGCGTCGATCTAGCGGGCAATGAGCAGTTCTTC. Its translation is CASSVDLAGNEQFF.

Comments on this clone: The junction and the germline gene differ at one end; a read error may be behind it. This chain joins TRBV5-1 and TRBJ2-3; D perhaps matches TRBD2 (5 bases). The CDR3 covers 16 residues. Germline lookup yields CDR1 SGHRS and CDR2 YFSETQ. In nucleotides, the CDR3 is TGCGCCAGCAGCTTGGATATTAGTCCGGGAACAGATACGCGGTATTTT. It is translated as CASSLDISPGTDTRYF.

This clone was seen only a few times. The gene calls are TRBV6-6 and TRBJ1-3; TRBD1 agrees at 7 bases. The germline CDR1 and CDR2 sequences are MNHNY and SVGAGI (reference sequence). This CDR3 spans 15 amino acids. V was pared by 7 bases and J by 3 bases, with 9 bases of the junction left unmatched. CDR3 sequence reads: CASKEPGQFGNTIYF. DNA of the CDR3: TGTGCCAGCAAGGAACCGGGACAGTTTGGAAACACCATATATTTT.

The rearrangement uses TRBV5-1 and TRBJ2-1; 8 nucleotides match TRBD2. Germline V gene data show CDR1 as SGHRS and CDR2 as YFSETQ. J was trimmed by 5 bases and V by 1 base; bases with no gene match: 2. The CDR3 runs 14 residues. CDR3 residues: CASSLMREDNEQFF. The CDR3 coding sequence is TGCGCCAGCAGCTTGATGCGGGAGGACAATGAGCAGTTCTTC.

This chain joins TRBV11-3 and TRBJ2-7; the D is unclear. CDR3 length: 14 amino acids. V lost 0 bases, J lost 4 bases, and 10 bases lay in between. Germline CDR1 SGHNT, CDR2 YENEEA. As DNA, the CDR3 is TGTGCCAGCAGCTTAGATCTTATTTCGTACGAGCAGTACTTC. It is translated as CASSLDLISYEQYF.

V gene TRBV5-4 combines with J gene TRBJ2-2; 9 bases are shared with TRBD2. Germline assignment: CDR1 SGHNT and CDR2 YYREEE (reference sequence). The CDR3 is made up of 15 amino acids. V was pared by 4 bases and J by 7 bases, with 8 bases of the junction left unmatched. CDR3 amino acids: CASSPIAGDRGELFF. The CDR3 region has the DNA TGTGCCAGCAGCCCAATAGCGGGGGATCGCGGGGAGCTGTTTTTT.

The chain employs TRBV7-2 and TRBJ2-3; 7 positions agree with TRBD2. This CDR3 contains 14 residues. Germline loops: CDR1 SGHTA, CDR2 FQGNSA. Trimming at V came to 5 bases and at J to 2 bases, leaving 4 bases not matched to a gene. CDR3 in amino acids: CASSPGLLTDTQYF. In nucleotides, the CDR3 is TGTGCCAGCAGCCCGGGACTACTCACAGATACGCAGTATTTT.

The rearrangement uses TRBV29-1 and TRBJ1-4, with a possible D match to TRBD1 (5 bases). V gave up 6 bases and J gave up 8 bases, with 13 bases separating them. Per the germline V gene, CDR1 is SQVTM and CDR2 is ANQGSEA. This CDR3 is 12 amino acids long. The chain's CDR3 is CSVKTGDEKLFF. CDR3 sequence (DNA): TGCAGCGTGAAAACAGGTGACGAAAAACTGTTTTTT.

The CDR3 loop reads CASSQDRQDQAPNQPQHF. In nucleotides, the CDR3 is TGTGCCAGCAGCCAAGACCGACAGGACCAGGCACCGAATCAGCCCCAGCATTTT. V usage is TRBV4-2 and J usage is TRBJ1-5; D might be TRBD1 (6 bases). CDR3 length: 18 amino acids. The V end lost 0 bases, the J end lost 4 bases, and 19 bases lay between the germline ends. Germline V gene lookup returns CDR1 LGHNA and CDR2 YNFKEQ.

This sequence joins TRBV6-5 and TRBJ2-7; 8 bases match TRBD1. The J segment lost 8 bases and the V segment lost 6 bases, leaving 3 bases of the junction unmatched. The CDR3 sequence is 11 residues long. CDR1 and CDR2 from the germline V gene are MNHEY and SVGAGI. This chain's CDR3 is CASRTGVQQYF. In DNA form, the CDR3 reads TGTGCCAGCAGGACAGGGGTCCAGCAGTACTTC.

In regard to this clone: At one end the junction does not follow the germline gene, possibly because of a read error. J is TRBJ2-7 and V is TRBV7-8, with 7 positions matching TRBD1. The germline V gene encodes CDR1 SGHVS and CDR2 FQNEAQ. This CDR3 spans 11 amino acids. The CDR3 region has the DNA TGTGCCAGCGCCCAAGGACAGGCAAATAGTTTC. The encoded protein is CASAQGQANSF.

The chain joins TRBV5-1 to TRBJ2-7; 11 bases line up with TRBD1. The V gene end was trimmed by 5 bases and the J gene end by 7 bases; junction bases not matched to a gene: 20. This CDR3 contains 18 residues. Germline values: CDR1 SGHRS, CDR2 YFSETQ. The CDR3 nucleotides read TGCGCCAGCAGGGGGGTGAGGGATCCCGGACAGGGGGCCGGTGAGCAGTACTTC. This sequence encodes CASRGVRDPGQGAGEQYF.

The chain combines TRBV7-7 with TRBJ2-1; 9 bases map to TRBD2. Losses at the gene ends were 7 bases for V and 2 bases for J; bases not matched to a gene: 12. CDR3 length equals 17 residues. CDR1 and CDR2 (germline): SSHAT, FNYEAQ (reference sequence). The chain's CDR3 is CASTLPLAGVPYNEQFF. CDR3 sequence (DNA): TGTGCCAGCACCCTCCCCTTAGCGGGAGTCCCCTACAATGAGCAGTTCTTC.

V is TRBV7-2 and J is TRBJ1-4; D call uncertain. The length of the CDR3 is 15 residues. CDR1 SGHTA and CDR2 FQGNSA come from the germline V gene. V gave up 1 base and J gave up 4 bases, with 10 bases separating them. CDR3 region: CASSLVGVLNEKLFF. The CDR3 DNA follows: TGTGCCAGCAGCTTAGTAGGAGTGCTTAATGAAAAACTGTTTTTT. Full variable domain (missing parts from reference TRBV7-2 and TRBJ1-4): GAGVSQSPSNKVTEKGKDVELRCDPISGHTALYWYRQSLGQGLEFLIYFQGNSAPDKSGLPSDRFSAERTGGSVSTLTIQRTQQEDSAVYLCASSLVGVLNEKLFFGSGTQLSVL.

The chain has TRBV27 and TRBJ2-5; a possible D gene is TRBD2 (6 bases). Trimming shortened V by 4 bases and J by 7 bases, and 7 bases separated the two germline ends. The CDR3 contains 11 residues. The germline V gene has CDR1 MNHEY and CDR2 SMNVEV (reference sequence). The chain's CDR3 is CASSSRGTQYF. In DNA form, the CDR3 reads TGTGCCAGCAGTTCGCGGGGGACCCAGTACTTC.

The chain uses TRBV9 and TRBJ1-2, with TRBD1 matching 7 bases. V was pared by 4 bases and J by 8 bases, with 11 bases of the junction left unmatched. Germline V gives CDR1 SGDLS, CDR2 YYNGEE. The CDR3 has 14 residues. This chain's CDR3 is CASSPGGFLSGYTF. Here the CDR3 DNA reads TGTGCCAGCAGCCCAGGGGGATTTTTAAGCGGCTACACCTTC.

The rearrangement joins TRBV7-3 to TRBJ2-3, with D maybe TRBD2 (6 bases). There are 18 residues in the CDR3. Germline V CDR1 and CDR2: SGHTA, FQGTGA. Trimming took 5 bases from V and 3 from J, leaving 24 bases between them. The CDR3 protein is CASSKRNKTSIGTDTQYF. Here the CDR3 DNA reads TGTGCCAGCAGCAAAAGAAATAAGACTAGTATTGGGACAGATACGCAGTATTTT.

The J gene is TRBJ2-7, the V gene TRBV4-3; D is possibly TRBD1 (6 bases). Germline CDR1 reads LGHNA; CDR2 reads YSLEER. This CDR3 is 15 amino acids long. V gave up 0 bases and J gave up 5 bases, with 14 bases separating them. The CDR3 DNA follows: TGCGCCAGCAGCCAAGAGGGAAGGGACATAGACGAGCAGTACTTC. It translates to CASSQEGRDIDEQYF.

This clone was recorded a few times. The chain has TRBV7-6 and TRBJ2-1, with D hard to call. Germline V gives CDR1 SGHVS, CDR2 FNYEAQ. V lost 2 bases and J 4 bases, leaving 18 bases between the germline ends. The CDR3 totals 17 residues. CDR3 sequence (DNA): TGTGCCAGCAGCTTATACTCTTCTCCGGGTTTTTACAATGAGCAGTTCTTC. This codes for CASSLYSSPGFYNEQFF.